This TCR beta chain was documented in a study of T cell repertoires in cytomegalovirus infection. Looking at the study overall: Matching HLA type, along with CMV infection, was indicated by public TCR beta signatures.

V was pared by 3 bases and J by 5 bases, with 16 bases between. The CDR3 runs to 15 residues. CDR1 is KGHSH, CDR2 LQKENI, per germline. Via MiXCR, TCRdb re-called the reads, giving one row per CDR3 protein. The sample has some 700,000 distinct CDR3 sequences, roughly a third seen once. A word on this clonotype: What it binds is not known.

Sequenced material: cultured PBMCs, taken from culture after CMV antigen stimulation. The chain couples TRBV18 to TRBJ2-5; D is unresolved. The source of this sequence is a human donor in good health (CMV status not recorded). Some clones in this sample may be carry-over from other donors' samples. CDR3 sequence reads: CASSPLVPTPETQYF. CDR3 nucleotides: TGTGCCAGCTCACCGCTCGTCCCTACGCCGGAGACCCAGTACTTC. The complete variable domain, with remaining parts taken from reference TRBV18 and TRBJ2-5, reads NAGVMQNPRHLVRRRGQEARLRCSPMKGHSHVYWYRQLPEEGLKFMVYLQKENIIDESGMPKERFSAEFPKEGPSILRIQQVVRGDSAAYFCASSPLVPTPETQYFGPGTRLLVL.